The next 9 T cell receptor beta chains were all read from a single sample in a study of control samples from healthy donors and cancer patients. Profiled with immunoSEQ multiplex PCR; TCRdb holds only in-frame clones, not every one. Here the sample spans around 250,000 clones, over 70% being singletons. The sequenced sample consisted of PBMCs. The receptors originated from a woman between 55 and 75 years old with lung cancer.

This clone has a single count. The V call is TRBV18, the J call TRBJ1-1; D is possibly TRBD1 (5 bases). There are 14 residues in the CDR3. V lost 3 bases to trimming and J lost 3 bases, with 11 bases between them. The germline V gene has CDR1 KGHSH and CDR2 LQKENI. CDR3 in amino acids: CASSPRGGDTEAFF. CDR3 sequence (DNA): TGTGCCAGCTCACCCCGGGGGGGGGACACTGAAGCTTTCTTT.

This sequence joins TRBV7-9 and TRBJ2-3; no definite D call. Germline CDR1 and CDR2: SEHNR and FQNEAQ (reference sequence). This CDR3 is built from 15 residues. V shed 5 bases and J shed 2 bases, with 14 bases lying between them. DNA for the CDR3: TGTGCCAGCAGCCAAGGGCCCGAACACACAGATACGCAGTATTTT. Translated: CASSQGPEHTDTQYF.

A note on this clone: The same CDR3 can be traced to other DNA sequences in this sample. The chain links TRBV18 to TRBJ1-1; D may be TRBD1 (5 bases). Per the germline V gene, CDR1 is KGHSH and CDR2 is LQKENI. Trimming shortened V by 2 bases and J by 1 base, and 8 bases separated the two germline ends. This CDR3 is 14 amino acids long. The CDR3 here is CASSPRGQNTEAFF. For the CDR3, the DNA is TGTGCCAGCTCACCAAGGGGCCAGAACACTGAAGCTTTCTTT.

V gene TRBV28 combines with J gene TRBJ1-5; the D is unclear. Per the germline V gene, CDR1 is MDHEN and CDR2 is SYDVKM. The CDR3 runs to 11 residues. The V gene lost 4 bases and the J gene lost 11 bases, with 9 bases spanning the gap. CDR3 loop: CASSSKGTQHF. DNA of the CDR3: TGTGCCAGCAGTTCAAAGGGAACCCAGCATTTT.

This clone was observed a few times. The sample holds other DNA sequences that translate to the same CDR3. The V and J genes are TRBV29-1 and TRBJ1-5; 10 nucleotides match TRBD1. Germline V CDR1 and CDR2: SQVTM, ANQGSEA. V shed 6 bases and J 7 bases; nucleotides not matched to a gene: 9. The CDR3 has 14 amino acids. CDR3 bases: TGCAGCGTGGCGACAGGGGGCGCCGGACAGCCCCAGCATTTT. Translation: CSVATGGAGQPQHF.

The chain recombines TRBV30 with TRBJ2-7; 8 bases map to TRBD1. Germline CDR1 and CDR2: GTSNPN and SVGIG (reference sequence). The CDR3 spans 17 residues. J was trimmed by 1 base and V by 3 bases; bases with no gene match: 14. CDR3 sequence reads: CAWSPEPGTGFSYEQYF. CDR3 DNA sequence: TGTGCCTGGAGCCCAGAACCCGGGACAGGTTTTTCCTACGAGCAGTACTTC.

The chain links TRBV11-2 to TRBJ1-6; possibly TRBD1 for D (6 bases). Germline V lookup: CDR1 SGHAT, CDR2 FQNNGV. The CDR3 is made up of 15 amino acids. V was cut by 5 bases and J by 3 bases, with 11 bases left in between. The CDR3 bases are TGTGCCAGCAGCACAACAGGGATCTATAATTCACCCCTCCACTTT. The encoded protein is CASSTTGIYNSPLHF.

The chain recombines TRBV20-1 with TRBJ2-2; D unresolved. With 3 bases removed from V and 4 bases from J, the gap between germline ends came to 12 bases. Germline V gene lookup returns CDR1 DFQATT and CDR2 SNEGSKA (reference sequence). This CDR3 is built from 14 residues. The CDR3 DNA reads TGCAGTGCTAGTCCGGGCCGTGCCACCGGGGAGCTGTTTTTT. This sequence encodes CSASPGRATGELFF.

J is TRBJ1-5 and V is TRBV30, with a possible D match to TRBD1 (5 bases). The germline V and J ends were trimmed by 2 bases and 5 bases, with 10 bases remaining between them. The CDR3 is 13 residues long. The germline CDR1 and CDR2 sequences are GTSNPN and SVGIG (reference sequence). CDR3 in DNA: TGTGCCTGGAGTCCAGGGTCGCATCAGCCCCAGCATTTT. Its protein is CAWSPGSHQPQHF.